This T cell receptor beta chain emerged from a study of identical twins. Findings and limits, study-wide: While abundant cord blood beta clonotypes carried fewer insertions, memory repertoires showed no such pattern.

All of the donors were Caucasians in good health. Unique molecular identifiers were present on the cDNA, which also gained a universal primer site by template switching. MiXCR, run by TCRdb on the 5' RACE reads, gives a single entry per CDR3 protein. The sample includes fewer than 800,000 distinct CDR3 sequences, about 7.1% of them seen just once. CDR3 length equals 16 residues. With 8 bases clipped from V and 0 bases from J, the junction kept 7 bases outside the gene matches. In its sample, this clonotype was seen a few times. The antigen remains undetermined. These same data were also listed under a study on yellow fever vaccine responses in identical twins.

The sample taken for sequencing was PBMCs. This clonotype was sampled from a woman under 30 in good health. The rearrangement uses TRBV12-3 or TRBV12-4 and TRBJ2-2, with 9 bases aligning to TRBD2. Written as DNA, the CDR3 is TGTGCCAGCCCTAGGGCTAGCGGGGCGAACACCGGGGAGCTGTTTTTT. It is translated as CASPRASGANTGELFF.